This TCR beta chain was captured in a study of T cells after yellow fever vaccination. At the level of the study: Fractions with few cells were prepared using SMART-Seq v4 Ultra Low Input.

The CDR3 sequence is 15 residues long. Germline CDR1 and CDR2: SNHLY and FYNNEI. The V end was cut by 4 bases, the J end by 2 bases, with 13 bases between. Concerning this clonotype itself: Its antigen is unknown.

Study conclusions and caveats: The booster response re-showed most primary clones: roughly 97% CD4, approximately 85% CD8. On re-exposure, the response was weaker but peaked faster, at day 5 versus 15.

TCRdb re-derived calls from the 5' RACE reads in MiXCR, one entry per CDR3 protein. The sample includes a few hundred thousand distinct CDR3 sequences, around 16% seen only once; the top ten take 17%. The TCR was taken from a man aged 18 to 29 who received the YFV17D yellow fever vaccine. The V call is TRBV2, the J call TRBJ2-3; a possible D gene is TRBD2 (6 bases). The input for sequencing was PBMCs, taken 4 to 6 days after the first yellow fever vaccination. The CDR3 loop reads CASSVVGGDTDTQYF. The CDR3, as DNA: TGTGCCAGCAGTGTTGTCGGGGGAGACACAGATACGCAGTATTTT.